Below, 22 T cell receptor beta chains from the same sample are listed, as sequenced in a study of a mutant IDH1 vaccine in newly diagnosed glioma (dated by TCRdb to the early 2020s). The sample's time point label, in plain terms: week 47, end of study. A 20-mer mutant IDH1 peptide at 300 micrograms in Montanide made up each vaccine dose, which was injected subcutaneously together with topical imiquimod. The method behind the library was the immunoSEQ multiplex PCR assay. Imported from immuneACCESS, the table was reduced by TCRdb to in-frame sequences with V and J called. These copies leave out some clones; in studies compared against another copy, an unresolved V gene accounts for under half, and the cause of the remainder is not known. This sample is represented by fewer than 70,000 clones; roughly 80% of them were singletons. The ten largest clones take up 3.8% of the sample. These receptors' targets are unknown.

Source: PBMCs, taken from a glioma patient whose treatment included an IDH1 peptide vaccine. The receptors stem from a man aged 30 to 39 with glioma.

The V gene is TRBV2, the J gene TRBJ1-5; D gene unclear. The V and J ends lost 5 bases and 5 bases respectively, with 4 bases between them. The germline V gene encodes CDR1 SNHLY and CDR2 FYNNEI. This CDR3 spans 11 amino acids. The CDR3 region is CASSYDQPQHF. For the CDR3, the DNA is TGTGCCAGCAGTTATGATCAGCCCCAGCATTTT.

This clone is categorized as medium-sized. The chain uses TRBV5-6 and TRBJ1-4; tentatively, D is TRBD1 (6 bases). The CDR3 sequence is 16 residues long. The germline V gene encodes CDR1 SGHDT and CDR2 YYEEEE. Trimming removed 3 bases from V and 3 bases from J, with 15 bases in between. CDR3 coding DNA: TGTGCCAGCAGCTCAACCGGACAGACACCTAATGAAAAACTGTTTTTT. Translation: CASSSTGQTPNEKLFF.

The chain employs TRBV28 and TRBJ1-5, with TRBD1 as a possible D gene (5 bases). V was shortened by 2 bases and J by 3 bases, with 8 bases between the two germline ends. Germline-derived CDR1 and CDR2 are MDHEN and SYDVKM. The CDR3 sequence is 14 residues long. Here the CDR3 DNA reads TGTGCCAGCAGTTTAGGGGGGGTCAATCAGCCCCAGCATTTT. This codes for CASSLGGVNQPQHF.

V gene TRBV18 combines with J gene TRBJ2-2, with TRBD2 matching 7 bases. Trimming cost V 4 bases and J 1 base; bases outside gene matches: 3. The CDR3 is 15 residues long. Germline CDR1 is KGHSH and CDR2 is LQKENI. CDR3 sequence reads: CASSRGLVNTGELFF. CDR3 DNA: TGTGCCAGCTCACGCGGACTAGTGAACACCGGGGAGCTGTTTTTT.

The chain carries TRBV7-9 and TRBJ2-7, with a possible D match to TRBD1 (5 bases). This CDR3 has 15 amino acids. Per the germline V gene, CDR1 is SEHNR and CDR2 is FQNEAQ (reference sequence). Trimming took 5 bases from V and 0 from J, leaving 14 bases between them. The CDR3 protein is CASSQGLKGSYEQYF. The CDR3 DNA reads TGTGCCAGCAGCCAGGGTTTGAAGGGCTCCTACGAGCAGTACTTC.

The sample holds one count of this clone. The CDR3 nucleotides are TGTGCCAGCAGTTCCCCCGGGACGGGGAACTATGGCTACACCTTC. This sequence encodes CASSSPGTGNYGYTF. The rearrangement links TRBV27 to TRBJ1-2; D possibly corresponds to TRBD1 (5 bases). This CDR3 comprises 15 residues. The ends were cut back, 4 bases at V and 2 bases at J, with 14 bases in the middle. The germline V gene has CDR1 MNHEY and CDR2 SMNVEV (reference sequence).

The chain employs TRBV7-9 and TRBJ2-3; D perhaps matches TRBD1 (5 bases). The CDR3 covers 16 residues. The V and J ends lost 4 bases and 2 bases respectively, with 16 bases between them. The germline CDR1 and CDR2 sequences are SEHNR and FQNEAQ (reference sequence). CDR3 region: CASSSTTGYPTDTQYF. CDR3 in DNA: TGTGCCAGCAGCTCTACCACAGGCTACCCCACAGATACGCAGTATTTT.

The gene calls are TRBV6-1 and TRBJ2-1; 7 bases are a match to TRBD2. Germline lookup yields CDR1 MNHNS and CDR2 SASEGT. The CDR3 extends over 15 amino acids. The junction had 8 bases not matched to a gene; V was cut back by 2 bases and J by 7 bases. The CDR3 sequence is CASSEIPGEGNEQFF. DNA for the CDR3: TGTGCCAGCAGTGAAATACCGGGGGAGGGGAATGAGCAGTTCTTC.

The chain uses TRBV2 and TRBJ1-1, with 8 bases aligning to TRBD1. Trimming cost V 7 bases and J 3 bases; bases outside gene matches: 7. Germline-derived CDR1 and CDR2 are SNHLY and FYNNEI. The CDR3 is 14 amino acids. The CDR3: CASKTGGRHTEAFF. CDR3 nucleotide sequence: TGTGCCAGCAAAACAGGGGGACGCCACACTGAAGCTTTCTTT.

V usage is TRBV5-8 and J usage is TRBJ1-1, with D possibly matching TRBD1 (5 bases). CDR1 SGHTS and CDR2 YDEGEE come from the germline V gene. Trimming removed 3 bases from V and 8 bases from J, with 23 bases in between. This CDR3 is 16 amino acids long. Here the CDR3 DNA reads TGTGCCAGCAGCTACCTTTTGGGTCAGGGTGAGGAAGAAGCTTTCTTT. It translates to CASSYLLGQGEEEAFF. Combining the CDR3 with reference TRBV5-8 and TRBJ1-1 gives the whole variable domain EAGVTQSPTHLIKTRGQQATLRCSPISGHTSVYWYQQALGLGLQFLLWYDEGEERNRGNFPPRFSGRQFPNYSSELNVNALELEDSALYLCASSYLLGQGEEEAFFGQGTRLTVV.

The chain combines TRBV6-1 with TRBJ2-3, with 7 bases matching TRBD1. The CDR3 spans 14 residues. V trimming: 6 bases; J trimming: 3 bases; junction bases outside the gene matches: 6. Per the germline V gene, CDR1 is MNHNS and CDR2 is SASEGT. The CDR3 region is CASRYGTVTDTQYF. CDR3 nucleotide sequence: TGTGCCAGCAGGTACGGGACAGTTACAGATACGCAGTATTTT.

This chain joins TRBV5-6 and TRBJ1-1; possible D gene TRBD1, 5 bases. Germline V gene data show CDR1 as SGHDT and CDR2 as YYEEEE. This CDR3 spans 14 amino acids. V dropped 4 bases and J dropped 1 base, with 11 bases sitting between them. CDR3 amino acids: CASSGAVRNTEAFF. CDR3 bases: TGTGCCAGCAGCGGGGCAGTCCGGAACACTGAAGCTTTCTTT.

The chain uses TRBV5-6 and TRBJ1-6; the D gene is possibly TRBD1 (5 bases). CDR3 length: 17 residues. Per germline, CDR1 SGHDT and CDR2 YYEEEE. V was trimmed by 4 bases and J by 2 bases, leaving 16 bases between them. Written as DNA, the CDR3 is TGTGCCAGCAGCCGCCCGCTTAGGGGCACCTATAATTCACCCCTCCACTTT. The encoded protein is CASSRPLRGTYNSPLHF.

This clone was recorded only once. The chain joins TRBV5-1 to TRBJ1-5; possible D gene TRBD1, 6 bases. Trimming left V 0 bases short and J 14 bases short, with 15 bases between. The CDR3 is made up of 13 amino acids. The germline V gene encodes CDR1 SGHRS and CDR2 YFSETQ. DNA of the CDR3: TGCGCCAGCAGCTTGGAAGGGCTTGGACAGAAGCATTTT. This sequence encodes CASSLEGLGQKHF.

This clone was detected only a few times. The chain carries TRBV19 and TRBJ2-7, with 7 bases that match TRBD1. V lost 2 bases and J lost 11; bases outside the gene matches: 9. Germline values: CDR1 LNHDA, CDR2 SQIVND (reference sequence). CDR3 size: 13 residues. The chain's CDR3 is CASSIPGQRVKYF. The CDR3 region has the DNA TGTGCCAGTAGTATACCGGGACAGAGGGTCAAGTACTTC.

The chain joins TRBV7-9 to TRBJ2-2; D may correspond to TRBD1 or TRBD2 (6 bases each). This CDR3 is 15 amino acids long. Trimming took off 4 bases at V and 4 bases at J, with 13 bases between the two ends. Looked up from germline, CDR1 is SEHNR and CDR2 is FQNEAQ (reference sequence). CDR3 DNA sequence: TGTGCCAGCAGCTCTGGAAGGGGGGTCACCGGGGAGCTGTTTTTT. Amino acid sequence: CASSSGRGVTGELFF.

J is TRBJ2-1 and V is TRBV5-6, with D perhaps TRBD2 (5 bases). V shed 3 bases and J shed 14 bases, with 12 bases lying between them. In germline, CDR1 is SGHDT, CDR2 YYEEEE. The CDR3 sequence is 11 residues long. CDR3 sequence reads: CASSSVGGKFF. The CDR3 DNA follows: TGTGCCAGCAGCTCGGTAGGAGGCAAGTTCTTC.

The J gene is TRBJ2-1, the V gene TRBV11-2; either TRBD1 or TRBD2 may fit D (5 bases each). Per germline, CDR1 SGHAT and CDR2 FQNNGV. The CDR3 spans 15 residues. V lost 6 bases to trimming and J lost 4 bases, with 16 bases between them. The CDR3 nucleotides are TGTGCCAGCAGAAGAACCGGGACGAAATACAATGAGCAGTTCTTC. Translation gives CASRRTGTKYNEQFF.

This clone was picked up a small number of times. The CDR3 protein is CAWSPGTGNQPQHF. The CDR3 DNA reads TGTGCCTGGAGCCCCGGGACAGGGAATCAGCCCCAGCATTTT. The rearrangement uses TRBV30 and TRBJ1-5, with 9 bases that match TRBD1. Per the germline V gene, CDR1 is GTSNPN and CDR2 is SVGIG (reference sequence). The CDR3 covers 14 residues. V shed 3 bases, J shed 4 bases, and the junction held 4 bases outside the gene matches.

The V call is TRBV5-1, the J call TRBJ2-5, with no clear D. The CDR3 consists of 13 residues. V was trimmed by 0 bases and J by 3 bases, leaving 6 bases between them. CDR1 is SGHRS and CDR2 is YFSETQ in the germline V gene. Here the CDR3 DNA reads TGCGCCAGCAGCTTGGGGGCTAAAGAGACCCAGTACTTC. Protein sequence: CASSLGAKETQYF.

The chain joins TRBV2 to TRBJ1-2, with TRBD1 identical over 8 bases. The CDR3 is 14 amino acids. V was pared by 5 bases and J by 4 bases, with 6 bases of the junction left unmatched. The V gene's germline CDR1 is SNHLY and CDR2 FYNNEI. CDR3 sequence: CASSKQGVSYGYTF. The CDR3 DNA sequence: TGTGCCAGCAGTAAACAGGGGGTCTCCTATGGCTACACCTTC.

The chain has TRBV7-2 and TRBJ1-2; a possible D gene is TRBD1 (6 bases). The CDR3 is 16 residues long. V lost 5 bases to trimming and J lost 0 bases, with 16 bases between them. The germline V gene has CDR1 SGHTA and CDR2 FQGNSA. CDR3 region: CASSRDRDTPNYGYTF. The CDR3, as DNA: TGTGCCAGCAGCAGAGACCGGGACACCCCTAACTATGGCTACACCTTC.